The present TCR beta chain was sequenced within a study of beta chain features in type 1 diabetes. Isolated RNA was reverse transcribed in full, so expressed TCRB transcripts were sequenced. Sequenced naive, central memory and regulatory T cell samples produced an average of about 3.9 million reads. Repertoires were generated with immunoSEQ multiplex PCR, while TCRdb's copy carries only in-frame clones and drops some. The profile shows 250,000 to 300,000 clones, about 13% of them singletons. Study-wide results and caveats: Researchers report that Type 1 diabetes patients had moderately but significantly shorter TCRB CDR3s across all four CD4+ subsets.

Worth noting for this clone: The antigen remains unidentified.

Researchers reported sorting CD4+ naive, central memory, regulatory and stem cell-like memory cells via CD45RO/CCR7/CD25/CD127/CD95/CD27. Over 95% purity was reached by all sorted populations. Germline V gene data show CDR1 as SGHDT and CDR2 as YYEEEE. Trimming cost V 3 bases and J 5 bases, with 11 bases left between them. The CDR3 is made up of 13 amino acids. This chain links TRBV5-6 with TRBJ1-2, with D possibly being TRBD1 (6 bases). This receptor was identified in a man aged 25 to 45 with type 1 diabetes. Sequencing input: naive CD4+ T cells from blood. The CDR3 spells CASSSDRRYGYTF. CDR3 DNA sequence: TGTGCCAGCAGCTCGGACAGAAGATATGGCTACACCTTC.